This T cell receptor (beta chain) was recorded in a study of T cell repertoires in cytomegalovirus infection. Study at large: Signatures in public TCR beta sequences pointed to both CMV infection and matching HLA type.

The CDR3 runs 18 residues. In germline, CDR1 is SGHVS, CDR2 FNYEAQ. V was clipped by 3 bases and J by 3 bases; unmatched bases: 9. Each CDR3 protein is one row after TCRdb ran MiXCR on the reads. The sample records 900,000 to 950,000 distinct CDR3 sequences, around 31% being singletons. This clonotype has a count of ten or more. The antigen remains unidentified. Study-wide results and limits: HLA-C-restricted CMV-specific TCR beta clonotypes were dominant in the ex vivo response.

The TCR was taken from a human donor in good health (CMV status not recorded). Some clones in this sample may be carry-over from other donors' samples. Sample: cultured CD8+ T cells from PBMCs, taken from culture after CMV antigen stimulation. The genes are TRBV7-6 and TRBJ2-1; the match to TRBD1 covers 12 bases. CDR3 nucleotides: TGTGCCAGCAGCTTGTCGGGACAGGGGGCCCTCCTCTACAATGAGCAGTTCTTC. Its translation: CASSLSGQGALLYNEQFF.